The next 28 T cell receptor beta chains were all read from a single sample in a study of T cell repertoires in cytomegalovirus infection. TCRdb re-called the reads through MiXCR, storing one row per CDR3 protein. Found here are around 120,000 distinct CDR3 sequences, around 25% of them singletons; the top ten hold roughly 33%. These receptors are not linked to any known antigen. The sequenced sample was PBMCs, sequenced either directly or after in vitro stimulation (not recorded which). The source is a human donor in good health (CMV status not recorded). Some clones in this sample may be carry-over from other donors' samples.

This clonotype was seen a few times. The chain joins TRBV6-2 or TRBV6-3 to TRBJ2-3, with a weak D call TRBD2 (5 bases). The CDR3 has 15 amino acids. V lost 3 bases and J 2 bases, leaving 12 bases between the germline ends. Germline CDR1 and CDR2: MNHEY and SVGEGT. For the CDR3, the DNA is TGTGCCAGCAGTTATTGGGAGACTGCCACAGATACGCAGTATTTT. It codes for CASSYWETATDTQYF.

This clonotype appeared a few times. The chain uses TRBV30 and TRBJ1-5, with a tentative D call TRBD1 (6 bases). The V gene's germline CDR1 is GTSNPN and CDR2 SVGIG (reference sequence). The CDR3 covers 15 residues. The V end lost 3 bases, the J end lost 7 bases, and 19 bases lay between the germline ends. CDR3 bases: TGTGCCTGGAGACACTCAAACAGGGTAGGACAGCCCCAGCATTTT. Its protein product is CAWRHSNRVGQPQHF.

This clonotype was observed a few times. DNA for the CDR3: TGTGCCAGCAGCTTAAGCCTAGGAGGCACAGATACGCAGTATTTT. Protein sequence: CASSLSLGGTDTQYF. The chain employs TRBV7-9 and TRBJ2-3; the D is unclear. This CDR3 has 15 amino acids. Germline CDR1 reads SEHNR; CDR2 reads FQNEAQ (reference sequence). Deletions cut 2 bases from V and 1 base from J, with 10 bases between.

The V call is TRBV27, the J call TRBJ1-2; D unresolved. CDR3 size: 15 residues. Germline values: CDR1 MNHEY, CDR2 SMNVEV (reference sequence). V dropped 0 bases and J dropped 7 bases, with 15 bases sitting between them. Here the CDR3 DNA reads TGTGCCAGCAGTTTATCAGCCGGGAAAGGTTCTGGCTACACCTTC. Its translation is CASSLSAGKGSGYTF.

This clonotype was seen ten or more times. This chain links TRBV11-1 with TRBJ2-7; either TRBD1 or TRBD2 may fit D (5 bases each). This CDR3 region has 14 residues. Between the trimmed V and J ends, which lost 1 base and 8 bases, there was a span of 15 bases. Germline-derived CDR1 and CDR2 are SGHAT and FQDESV (reference sequence). CDR3 coding DNA: TGTGCCAGCAGCTTAGAGAGCGGAAGGGGTAAGCAGTACTTC. Translated, it gives CASSLESGRGKQYF.

V usage is TRBV5-5 and J usage is TRBJ2-7, with TRBD2 matching 10 bases. The CDR3 runs to 14 residues. Germline V lookup: CDR1 SGHKS, CDR2 YYEKEE (reference sequence). Trimming took 4 bases from V and 5 from J; bases not matched to a gene: 6. The CDR3 nucleotides read TGTGCCAGCAGCGCGGGACTAGCGAAACACGAGCAGTACGTC. Its translation: CASSAGLAKHEQYV.

The chain couples TRBV20-1 to TRBJ2-5, with D possibly matching TRBD1 (5 bases). This CDR3 spans 12 amino acids. Trimming removed 6 bases from V and 5 bases from J, with 13 bases in between. Germline CDR1 DFQATT, CDR2 SNEGSKA (reference sequence). The CDR3 bases are TGCAGTGCGAGCCGCAGGGATGAGACCCAGTACTTC. It yields the protein CSASRRDETQYF.

The chain is built from TRBV6-4 and TRBJ2-2; a weak D match, TRBD1 (6 bases). CDR1 is MRHNA and CDR2 is SNTAGT in the germline V gene. The CDR3 loop spans 14 amino acids. Between the trimmed V and J ends, which lost 4 bases and 3 bases, there was a span of 9 bases. CDR3 DNA sequence: TGTGCCAGCAGTGTTAACAGGGACACCGGGGAGCTGTTTTTT. Translating it yields CASSVNRDTGELFF.

As DNA, the CDR3 is TGTGCCAGCACCCCCGTTCGGGGAGATAACACCGGGGAGCTGTTTTTT. This encodes CASTPVRGDNTGELFF. The rearrangement joins TRBV7-6 to TRBJ2-2; D might be TRBD2 (5 bases). V lost 7 bases and J lost 2, with 17 bases in between. The V gene's germline CDR1 is SGHVS and CDR2 FNYEAQ. This CDR3 has 16 residues.

The table lists this clonotype with many counts. V and J are TRBV7-9 and TRBJ1-1; no clear D. The CDR3 is 14 residues long. Germline assignment: CDR1 SEHNR and CDR2 FQNEAQ (reference sequence). Trimming took off 5 bases at V and 0 bases at J, with 10 bases between the two ends. The DNA for the CDR3 is TGTGCCAGCAGCCCGGACCTCCTGAACACTGAAGCTTTCTTT. Translated: CASSPDLLNTEAFF.

V and J are TRBV7-9 and TRBJ2-3, with D possibly TRBD2 on 5 matching bases. Trimming took 2 bases from V and 1 from J, leaving 13 bases between them. CDR3 length: 16 amino acids. CDR1 SEHNR and CDR2 FQNEAQ come from the germline V gene (reference sequence). The CDR3 here is CASSLSLAYGTDTQYF. CDR3 coding DNA: TGTGCCAGCAGCTTAAGCCTAGCTTATGGCACAGATACGCAGTATTTT.

J is TRBJ1-2 and V is TRBV7-2, with D tentatively TRBD1 (5 bases). CDR3 length: 13 residues. Germline V lookup: CDR1 SGHTA, CDR2 FQGNSA. Between the trimmed V and J ends, which lost 1 base and 6 bases, there was a span of 9 bases. The CDR3 DNA reads as TGTGCCAGCAGCTTAGACGGGACCCATGGCTACACCTTC. It codes for CASSLDGTHGYTF. The whole variable domain, remainder taken from reference TRBV7-2 and TRBJ1-2, is GAGVSQSPSNKVTEKGKDVELRCDPISGHTALYWYRQSLGQGLEFLIYFQGNSAPDKSGLPSDRFSAERTGGSVSTLTIQRTQQEDSAVYLCASSLDGTHGYTFGSGTRLTVV.

This clonotype was counted between two and nine times. This chain links TRBV12-3 or TRBV12-4 with TRBJ1-5; TRBD1 agrees at 7 bases. The CDR3 is 13 amino acids. J was trimmed by 7 bases and V by 6 bases; bases with no gene match: 6. CDR3 sequence reads: CASSGQVGQPQHF. DNA for the CDR3: TGTGCCAGCAGCGGACAGGTTGGGCAGCCCCAGCATTTT.

This clonotype was picked up a small number of times. The V gene is TRBV7-6, the J gene TRBJ2-1, with 7 nucleotides matching TRBD2. The CDR3 is made up of 13 amino acids. J lost 5 bases, V lost 8 bases, and 6 bases had no gene match. Germline CDR1 reads SGHVS; CDR2 reads FNYEAQ. As DNA, the CDR3 is TGTGCCAGCGAGGGGAGGGGCCACAATGAGCAGTTCTTC. Residues: CASEGRGHNEQFF.

CDR3 amino acids: CASSVTSAEPFNEQFF. The DNA for the CDR3 is TGTGCCAGCAGCGTTACTAGCGCCGAGCCCTTCAATGAGCAGTTCTTC. V and J are TRBV7-6 and TRBJ2-1; TRBD2 matches at 7 bases. CDR1 SGHVS and CDR2 FNYEAQ come from the germline V gene. The CDR3 has 16 amino acids. The V gene end was trimmed by 5 bases and the J gene end by 6 bases; junction bases not matched to a gene: 13.

The chain recombines TRBV2 with TRBJ2-3; TRBD2 is a possible D gene (6 bases). This CDR3 comprises 13 residues. V was trimmed by 3 bases and J by 4 bases, leaving 8 bases between them. The germline V gene encodes CDR1 SNHLY and CDR2 FYNNEI. CDR3 DNA sequence: TGTGCCAGCAGTGATACTAGCCCAGATACGCAGTATTTT. This codes for CASSDTSPDTQYF.

This clonotype was counted ten times or more. The V and J genes are TRBV12-3 or TRBV12-4 and TRBJ2-7; D remains unclear. V lost 3 bases and J lost 3, with 9 bases in between. CDR3 size: 13 residues. CDR3 region: CASSLVQNYEQYV. DNA for the CDR3: TGTGCCAGCAGTTTGGTACAGAACTACGAGCAGTACGTC.

V gene TRBV6-2 or TRBV6-3 combines with J gene TRBJ2-6, with D perhaps matching TRBD1 (6 bases). CDR3 length: 14 residues. V was cut by 8 bases and J by 2 bases, with 10 bases left in between. In germline, CDR1 is MNHEY, CDR2 SVGEGT. The CDR3 bases are TGTGCCAGCTCGAACAGGGCTGGGGCCAACGTCCTGACTTTC. Translating gives CASSNRAGANVLTF.

This clonotype appeared a few times. The CDR3 region is CASSIDPARSQETQYF. As DNA, the CDR3 is TGTGCCAGTAGTATAGATCCGGCTAGATCACAAGAGACCCAGTACTTC. The V call is TRBV19, the J call TRBJ2-5; no firm D call. The CDR3 runs 16 residues. The V gene's germline CDR1 is LNHDA and CDR2 SQIVND (reference sequence). V was trimmed by 0 bases and J by 2 bases, leaving 13 bases between them.

The chain recombines TRBV9 with TRBJ2-1; 7 bases fit TRBD2. The CDR3 runs to 15 residues. Germline V gives CDR1 SGDLS, CDR2 YYNGEE. Losses at the gene ends were 4 bases for V and 3 bases for J; bases not matched to a gene: 7. CDR3 DNA sequence: TGTGCCAGCAGCACCCGGGAGGAATTCTACAATGAGCAGTTCTTC. It is translated as CASSTREEFYNEQFF.

The chain is built from TRBV11-2 and TRBJ1-5, with D unclear. The CDR3 loop spans 11 amino acids. Germline CDR1 is SGHAT and CDR2 is FQNNGV. V lost 3 bases and J 9 bases, leaving 6 bases between the germline ends. Here the CDR3 DNA reads TGTGCCAGCAGCTTTGAGGGGCCCCAGCATTTT. Translated, it gives CASSFEGPQHF.

The chain links TRBV14 to TRBJ1-1; 9 nucleotides align to TRBD1. V gave up 4 bases and J gave up 3 bases; unmatched junction bases: 6. The V gene's germline CDR1 is SGHDN and CDR2 FVKESK. This CDR3 contains 15 residues. CDR3 DNA sequence: TGTGCCAGCAGCCTTAGGACAGGGGACTACACTGAAGCTTTCTTT. Translation gives CASSLRTGDYTEAFF.

The V gene is TRBV7-4, the J gene TRBJ2-1; the D gene is possibly TRBD1 (5 bases). Trimming took off 5 bases at V and 2 bases at J, with 16 bases between the two ends. Per the germline V gene, CDR1 is SGHVT and CDR2 is SQSDAQ. This CDR3 region has 16 residues. The CDR3 sequence: CASSPPGGAPYNEQFF. CDR3 nucleotides: TGTGCCAGCAGCCCGCCGGGTGGGGCCCCCTACAATGAGCAGTTCTTC.

This clonotype has only one observation. The chain combines TRBV7-8 with TRBJ1-2, with a weak D call TRBD1 (5 bases). This CDR3 spans 14 amino acids. Germline V gene lookup returns CDR1 SGHVS and CDR2 FQNEAQ. The V end lost 1 base, the J end lost 2 bases, and 8 bases lay between the germline ends. The CDR3 spells CASSLGRGNYGYTF. The CDR3 DNA reads as TGTGCCAGCAGCTTAGGCCGGGGGAACTATGGCTACACCTTC.

This clonotype was recorded a few times. The rearrangement uses TRBV12-3 or TRBV12-4 and TRBJ2-2; D remains unclear. The CDR3 is made up of 13 amino acids. The V end lost 6 bases, the J end lost 4 bases, and 9 bases lay between the germline ends. The CDR3 DNA follows: TGTGCCAGCAGCCAACAGAGCACCGGGGAGCTGTTTTTT. It specifies CASSQQSTGELFF.

The chain uses TRBV7-2 and TRBJ2-7; TRBD2 aligns across 8 bases. The CDR3 sequence is 17 residues long. Trimming cost V 1 base and J 6 bases; bases outside gene matches: 14. Germline CDR1 and CDR2: SGHTA and FQGNSA. The CDR3 DNA sequence: TGTGCCAGCAGCTTAGGAGCGGGGGCGGTTTCCTACGGCGAGCAGTACTTC. As protein: CASSLGAGAVSYGEQYF.

In this sample, this clonotype turned up many times. The rearrangement links TRBV12-3 or TRBV12-4 to TRBJ1-5; D not resolved. V lost 1 base to trimming and J lost 3 bases, with 4 bases between them. The CDR3 consists of 13 residues. The DNA for the CDR3 is TGTGCCAGCAGTTTAGAGAACAATCAGCCCCAGCATTTT. It specifies CASSLENNQPQHF.

CDR3 sequence (DNA): TGCAGCGTTGGGGCTAGCAACAATGAGCAGTTCTTC. This encodes CSVGASNNEQFF. The rearrangement links TRBV29-1 to TRBJ2-1; a possible D gene is TRBD2 (5 bases). The CDR3 consists of 12 residues. Trimming took 4 bases from V and 5 from J, leaving 9 bases between them. CDR1 is SQVTM and CDR2 is ANQGSEA in the germline V gene.